The T cell receptor beta chain described here comes from a study of blood T cell repertoires in COVID-19. About the research overall: Acute-phase and convalescent COVID-19 samples originated in the United States, Italy and Spain. Sample material is recorded as cDNA or gDNA derived from T cells, B-cell-depleted T cells, or PBMCs.

In the authors' workflow: Estimation of nucleated cell counts was performed using reference gene primer amplification. TCRdb's table, derived via immunoSEQ multiplex PCR, lists solely in-frame clones and lacks some. V, J and clone size were drawn from that table, and D and trimming were deduced from the DNA. The top ten clones hold 4% to 5% of a sample with 100,000 to 150,000 clones, 90% of them seen once. Seattle participants joined during active infection and were tracked over time. The receptor was isolated from a man in his 60s with COVID-19, enrolled during active disease. Source material: peripheral blood.

As DNA, the CDR3 is TGTGCCAGCAGTGAGCTAGCGGGAGGGCTCGAGCAGTACTTC. The encoded protein is CASSELAGGLEQYF. This rearrangement joins TRBV6-4 to TRBJ2-7; 12 nucleotides align to TRBD2. The V gene end was trimmed by 3 bases and the J gene end by 6 bases; junction bases not matched to a gene: 3. CDR3 length: 14 amino acids. CDR1 and CDR2 from the germline V gene are MRHNA and SNTAGT.